The 26 T cell receptor beta chains listed next were all sequenced from one sample in a study of T cells after yellow fever vaccination. Each CDR3 protein is one row after TCRdb ran MiXCR on the 5' RACE reads. The data contain about 130,000 distinct CDR3 sequences, around 7.7% of them singletons. Sequencing used CD4+ T cells sorted from PBMCs, obtained approximately 11 days after the first yellow fever vaccination. These receptors came from a man younger than 35 who received the YFV17D yellow fever vaccine.

In this sample, this clonotype turned up many times. The chain uses TRBV5-6 and TRBJ2-7; D gene ambiguous. This CDR3 region has 14 residues. The V and J ends lost 4 bases and 3 bases respectively, with 14 bases between them. Germline CDR1 reads SGHDT; CDR2 reads YYEEEE. In nucleotides, the CDR3 is TGTGCCAGCAGCAACCCCACAAGGATCTACGAGCAGTACGTC. It encodes CASSNPTRIYEQYV.

Details on this clonotype: This may be a read error, as it is one base from a much larger clone. The genes are TRBV7-9 and TRBJ2-1; D ambiguous. Between the trimmed V and J ends, which lost 2 bases and 2 bases, there was a span of 10 bases. CDR1 is SEHNR, CDR2 FQNEAQ, per germline (reference sequence). The CDR3 loop spans 15 amino acids. The CDR3 DNA follows: TGTGCCAGCAGCTTACGCGTGTCTACCTACAATGAGCAGTTCTTC. As protein: CASSLRVSTYNEQFF.

The chain has TRBV15 and TRBJ2-1, with 9 bases lining up with TRBD2. This CDR3 region has 16 residues. With V trimmed by 6 bases and J by 9 bases, 15 bases remained unmatched. Germline assignment: CDR1 LNHNV and CDR2 YYDKDF (reference sequence). The CDR3 is CATRAGGAGGFGEQFF. DNA of the CDR3: TGTGCCACCAGAGCCGGGGGGGCGGGGGGGTTTGGTGAGCAGTTCTTC.

This clonotype was detected a few times. This chain uses TRBV12-3 or TRBV12-4 with TRBJ1-2; tentative D call: TRBD1 (5 bases). The germline V and J ends were trimmed by 2 bases and 4 bases, with 14 bases remaining between them. The CDR3 loop spans 15 amino acids. CDR3 sequence reads: CASSLNPGSSYGYTF. CDR3 in DNA: TGTGCCAGCAGTTTAAACCCAGGGAGTTCCTATGGCTACACCTTC.

About this clonotype itself: A much larger clone lies a single base off, so this may be a read error. The rearrangement uses TRBV20-1 and TRBJ1-1; D is ambiguous. With 2 bases removed from V and 7 bases from J, the gap between germline ends came to 14 bases. The CDR3 loop spans 13 amino acids. The germline V gene encodes CDR1 DFQATT and CDR2 SNEGSKA (reference sequence). The CDR3 region has the DNA TGCAGTGCTAGAAACCCCCGGGATGGTGAAGCTTTCTTT. It is translated as CSARNPRDGEAFF.

This clonotype was counted at least ten times. This chain connects TRBV12-3 or TRBV12-4 to TRBJ2-1, with 9 bases lining up with TRBD1. The CDR3 consists of 13 residues. The ends lost 8 bases at V and 13 bases at J; junction bases unmatched: 12. The chain's CDR3 is CASENRDRAHQFF. DNA of the CDR3: TGTGCCAGCGAAAACCGGGACAGGGCCCACCAGTTCTTC.

This clonotype has at least ten counts. The chain carries TRBV7-9 and TRBJ2-7, with TRBD1 matching 8 bases. CDR3 size: 13 residues. The germline gives CDR1 SEHNR, CDR2 FQNEAQ (reference sequence). Germline trimming cut 3 bases from V and 3 bases from J; bases unmatched to any gene: 1. Here the CDR3 reads CASSFGQGYEQYV. The DNA of the CDR3 is TGTGCCAGCAGCTTCGGACAGGGCTACGAGCAGTACGTC.

In its sample, this clonotype was seen many times. The V and J genes are TRBV4-3 and TRBJ2-2; perhaps D is TRBD1 or TRBD2 (6 bases each). Germline V lookup: CDR1 LGHNA, CDR2 YSLEER. This CDR3 has 18 amino acids. V lost 2 bases, J lost 3 bases, and 19 bases lay in between. The CDR3 coding sequence is TGCGCCAGCAGCCAAACTACGGGGGCGACCCCCCACACCGGGGAGCTGTTTTTT. It yields the protein CASSQTTGATPHTGELFF.

This clonotype was seen at least ten times. At one boundary the junction diverges from the germline segment, which might be a read error. CDR3 sequence: CASTLGTDTQYF. For the CDR3, the DNA is TGCGCCAGCACCTTGGGCACAGATACGCAGTATTTT. The chain links TRBV5-1 to TRBJ2-3; no firm D call. The CDR3 is 12 amino acids. CDR1 is SGHRS, CDR2 YFSETQ, per germline. Based on the CDR3 plus reference TRBV5-1 and TRBJ2-3, the full variable domain is KAGVTQTPRYLIKTRGQQVTLSCSPISGHRSVSWYQQTPGQGLQFLFEYFSETQRNKGNFPGRFSGRQFSNSRSEMNVSTLELGDSALYLCASTLGTDTQYFGPGTRLTVL.

This clonotype was observed at least ten times. The chain combines TRBV6-6 with TRBJ1-1, with D uncertain. From germline, CDR1 is MNHNY and CDR2 SVGAGI (reference sequence). The CDR3 extends over 12 amino acids. V was cut by 4 bases and J by 3 bases, with 6 bases left in between. In nucleotides, the CDR3 is TGTGCCAGCAGTTCCCCTTACACTGAAGCTTTCTTT. Its translation is CASSSPYTEAFF.

The chain carries TRBV5-1 and TRBJ1-1, with no clear D. Deletions cut 4 bases from V and 3 bases from J, with 22 bases between. Germline V gives CDR1 SGHRS, CDR2 YFSETQ. CDR3 length equals 17 residues. The CDR3 sequence is CASSPAVGAGGYTEAFF. The CDR3 coding sequence is TGCGCCAGCAGCCCCGCCGTGGGAGCCGGAGGGTACACTGAAGCTTTCTTT.

This clonotype was counted ten times or more. The chain has TRBV28 and TRBJ2-7; no clear D gene. V shed 6 bases and J shed 3 bases, with 12 bases lying between them. CDR1 and CDR2 from the germline V gene are MDHEN and SYDVKM. CDR3 length: 13 residues. As DNA, the CDR3 is TGTGCCAGCAGGCCGTCAGAAATCTACGAGCAGTACGTC. Amino acids: CASRPSEIYEQYV.

This clonotype showed up many times. The V gene is TRBV7-2, the J gene TRBJ1-1; D not certain. The CDR3 extends over 12 amino acids. The germline gives CDR1 SGHTA, CDR2 FQGNSA. Trimming shortened V by 2 bases and J by 11 bases, and 12 bases separated the two germline ends. The CDR3 loop is CASSLSFGPAFF. The CDR3 DNA is TGTGCCAGCAGCTTATCATTTGGGCCGGCTTTCTTT. Full variable domain (rest looked up from reference TRBV7-2 and TRBJ1-1): GAGVSQSPSNKVTEKGKDVELRCDPISGHTALYWYRQSLGQGLEFLIYFQGNSAPDKSGLPSDRFSAERTGGSVSTLTIQRTQQEDSAVYLCASSLSFGPAFFGQGTRLTVV.

Points on this clonotype: A much larger clone differs from this one at a single base, so this may be a read error. V usage is TRBV3-1 and J usage is TRBJ2-3, with D possibly being TRBD1 (5 bases). Germline loops: CDR1 LGHDT, CDR2 YNNKEL (reference sequence). The CDR3 sequence is 15 residues long. CDR3 loop: CASSQATAVADPQYF. CDR3 sequence (DNA): TGTGCCAGCAGCCAAGCGACAGCAGTGGCAGATCCGCAGTATTTT.

This clonotype appeared many times. The gene calls are TRBV6-2 or TRBV6-3 and TRBJ2-3, with TRBD2 as a possible D gene (7 bases). V dropped 6 bases and J dropped 4 bases, with 14 bases sitting between them. CDR1 is MNHEY, CDR2 SVGEGT, per germline. The CDR3 loop spans 14 amino acids. CDR3 in amino acids: CASSSGGFADTQYF. In nucleotides, the CDR3 is TGTGCCAGCAGCTCGGGGGGCTTCGCAGATACGCAGTATTTT.

The table lists this clonotype with many counts. The chain uses TRBV7-9 and TRBJ1-2; a possible D gene is TRBD1 (5 bases). The CDR3 has 14 residues. The ends were cut back, 4 bases at V and 6 bases at J, with 15 bases in the middle. The germline gives CDR1 SEHNR, CDR2 FQNEAQ (reference sequence). The CDR3 coding sequence is TGTGCCAGCAGCTCATACGGGCCGGGGGATGGCTACACCTTC. Its translation is CASSSYGPGDGYTF.

This clonotype was seen ten or more times. The chain uses TRBV6-1 and TRBJ2-5; possibly TRBD1 or TRBD2 for D (5 bases each). There are 14 residues in the CDR3. The V end was cut by 5 bases, the J end by 4 bases, with 14 bases between. Germline assignment: CDR1 MNHNS and CDR2 SASEGT. In nucleotides, the CDR3 is TGTGCCAGCAGTCAGCTACGGGGCAGAGAGACCCAGTACTTC. This encodes CASSQLRGRETQYF.

This clonotype was seen at least ten times. The chain recombines TRBV29-1 with TRBJ1-2, with 8 bases matching TRBD1. The CDR3 has 15 amino acids. Germline trimming cut 6 bases from V and 0 bases from J; bases unmatched to any gene: 9. Germline V CDR1 and CDR2: SQVTM, ANQGSEA. The CDR3 DNA follows: TGCAGCGTCGGAGCGACAGGGGACCCTAACTATGGCTACACCTTC. As protein: CSVGATGDPNYGYTF.

There are a few counts of this clonotype. This CDR3 is CASSTLAGGVYNEQFF. CDR3 coding DNA: TGTGCCAGCAGTACCTTAGCGGGGGGGGTCTACAATGAGCAGTTCTTC. The J gene is TRBJ2-1, the V gene TRBV6-1; 11 nucleotides agree with TRBD2. Germline CDR1 reads MNHNS; CDR2 reads SASEGT. The CDR3 spans 16 residues. V trimming: 5 bases; J trimming: 3 bases; junction bases outside the gene matches: 6.

In its sample, this clonotype was seen a few times. The rearrangement uses TRBV5-6 and TRBJ2-3; D might be TRBD1 or TRBD2, each matching 5 bases. From germline, CDR1 is SGHDT and CDR2 YYEEEE. V lost 4 bases to trimming and J lost 6 bases, with 18 bases between them. The CDR3 totals 15 residues. In nucleotides, the CDR3 is TGTGCCAGCAGCCCGCCGGGACCCGTAAGGGATACGCAGTATTTT. It is translated as CASSPPGPVRDTQYF.

This clonotype was seen at least ten times. The chain joins TRBV12-3 or TRBV12-4 to TRBJ1-6; D is perhaps TRBD1 (6 bases). V lost 6 bases to trimming and J lost 3 bases, with 12 bases between them. The CDR3 is 15 amino acids. CDR3 residues: CASSGGGFYNSPLHF. DNA of the CDR3: TGTGCCAGCAGCGGGGGGGGCTTCTATAATTCACCCCTCCACTTT.

Points on this clonotype: Just one base apart from a much larger clone, this may be a read error. This chain uses TRBV30 with TRBJ1-5; 7 nucleotides line up with TRBD1. The CDR3 is 14 amino acids. Germline CDR1 GTSNPN, CDR2 SVGIG (reference sequence). V lost 6 bases and J lost 10; bases outside the gene matches: 15. CDR3 protein: CACARGTGEDPQHF. CDR3 in DNA: TGTGCCTGCGCCCGTGGCACAGGGGAGGATCCCCAGCATTTT.

Concerning this clonotype: It may be a read error: a sequence one base away is much more abundant. This chain connects TRBV12-3 or TRBV12-4 to TRBJ1-4; no firm D call. With 5 bases removed from V and 8 bases from J, the gap between germline ends came to 12 bases. This CDR3 spans 13 amino acids. This CDR3 is CASSLDREEKLFF. CDR3 nucleotide sequence: TGTGCCAGCAGTCTGGACCGCGAAGAAAAACTGTTTTTT.

This clonotype was seen at least ten times. The rearrangement uses TRBV29-1 and TRBJ2-3, with D perhaps matching TRBD1 or TRBD2 (6 bases each). Germline V lookup: CDR1 SQVTM, CDR2 ANQGSEA. V lost 6 bases to trimming and J lost 1 base, with 11 bases between them. CDR3 length: 13 amino acids. The DNA for the CDR3 is TGCAGCGTAAGGGGGGCTGGCACAGATACGCAGTATTTT. Translating gives CSVRGAGTDTQYF.

This clonotype appeared many times. This chain connects TRBV15 to TRBJ1-1; 7 bases agree with TRBD1. Trimming removed 3 bases from V and 1 base from J; junction bases left unmatched: 5. Germline V CDR1 and CDR2: LNHNV, YYDKDF (reference sequence). CDR3 length: 15 residues. DNA of the CDR3: TGTGCCACCAGCAGGAAACAGGGGTGGAACACTGAAGCTTTCTTT. This gives the protein CATSRKQGWNTEAFF.

The chain uses TRBV5-6 and TRBJ1-6; D not certain. V lost 2 bases, J lost 7 bases, and 16 bases lay in between. Germline CDR1 is SGHDT and CDR2 is YYEEEE. The CDR3 runs to 16 residues. The CDR3 region has the DNA TGTGCCAGCAGCTTTCCCACGACCGATGAGAATTCACCCCTCCACTTT. Protein product: CASSFPTTDENSPLHF.